The rows below give T cell receptor beta chains drawn from one sample of a study of beta chain features in type 1 diabetes. Sequencing was performed with immunoSEQ multiplex PCR; in TCRdb, only in-frame clones are kept and a portion is missing. The profile covers around 190,000 clones, with approximately 13% appearing a single time and 0.62% taken by the ten largest. The sample consisted of central memory CD4+ T cells from blood. All receptors come from a woman aged 18-35 years in good health. CDR3s include the opening cysteine and the closing phenylalanine or tryptophan. Fields, in order: V gene, J gene, D gene, clone size, CDR3 protein, CDR3 DNA. A D gene is named only where the DNA matches it firmly. Not every row has a clone size; where given, it reads once, few, many or a size class.

TRBV18	TRBJ1-1	NA	few	CASSPRPRGNTEAFF	TGTGCCAGCTCACCTCGTCCCAGAGGCAACACTGAAGCTTTCTTT
TRBV28	TRBJ2-7	TRBD1	few	CASTSGQAYEQYF	TGTGCCAGCACCTCAGGACAGGCCTACGAGCAGTACTTC
TRBV9	TRBJ2-6	NA	few	CASSGRTSSGANVLTF	TGTGCCAGCAGCGGGAGAACTAGCTCTGGGGCCAACGTCCTGACTTTC
TRBV2	TRBJ2-5	TRBD1	few	CASSSRTGAETQYF	TGTGCCAGCAGCTCCAGGACAGGGGCAGAGACCCAGTACTTC
TRBV28	TRBJ2-7	NA	NA	CASSLQGTANYEQYF	TGTGCCAGCAGTTTACAGGGGACGGCCAACTACGAGCAGTACTTC
TRBV19	TRBJ2-1	TRBD2	NA	CASSIGQAGEGNEQFF	TGTGCCAGTAGTATAGGTCAAGCGGGAGAAGGTAATGAGCAGTTCTTC
TRBV30	TRBJ2-5	TRBD2	few	CAGRLAGSQETQYF	TGTGCCGGAAGACTAGCGGGTAGCCAAGAGACCCAGTACTTC
TRBV30	TRBJ2-1	TRBD2	few	CAWRGTSGRVGHEQFF	TGTGCCTGGAGGGGGACTAGCGGGAGGGTCGGGCATGAGCAGTTCTTC
TRBV11-3	TRBJ2-7	TRBD1	NA	CASSLGQGVGEQYF	TGTGCCAGCAGCTTGGGACAGGGTGTCGGCGAGCAGTACTTC
TRBV7-6	TRBJ2-3	NA	NA	CASSSRTVSTDTQYF	TGTGCCAGCAGTTCACGGACAGTTAGCACAGATACGCAGTATTTT
TRBV9	TRBJ2-5	TRBD2	NA	CASSQGLAGFQETQYF	TGTGCCAGCAGCCAGGGCCTAGCGGGATTTCAAGAGACCCAGTACTTC
TRBV7-3	TRBJ2-3	NA	few	CASSLVGGTDTQYF	TGTGCCAGCAGCTTAGTGGGAGGCACAGATACGCAGTATTTT
TRBV19	TRBJ2-3	TRBD2	few	CASTDSGLGTDTQYF	TGTGCCAGTACCGATAGCGGGTTGGGCACAGATACGCAGTATTTT
TRBV7-2	TRBJ2-1	TRBD2	NA	CASSLTSSGRVGEQFF	TGTGCCAGCAGCTTAACGTCCAGCGGGAGGGTCGGTGAGCAGTTCTTC
TRBV7-6	TRBJ2-3	NA	NA	CASSSGIVSTDTQYF	TGTGCCAGCAGCTCGGGTATCGTTAGCACAGATACGCAGTATTTT
TRBV11-2	TRBJ2-1	NA	few	CASSWQSYNEQFF	TGTGCCAGCAGCTGGCAGTCCTACAATGAGCAGTTCTTC
TRBV29-1	TRBJ2-3	TRBD2	NA	CSVRPGLARNTQYF	TGCAGCGTTCGACCGGGACTAGCTCGGAATACGCAGTATTTT
TRBV6-4	TRBJ2-3	TRBD2	few	CASSRTSGNTDTQYF	TGTGCCAGCAGTCGGACTAGCGGGAACACAGATACGCAGTATTTT
TRBV21-1	TRBJ2-7	NA	NA	CASSAPGLAGAYEQYF	TGTGCCAGCAGCGCACCGGGACTAGCGGGAGCCTACGAGCAGTACTTC
TRBV4-1	TRBJ2-7	NA	few	CASSHPQKRYEQYF	TGCGCCAGCAGCCACCCTCAAAAGCGATACGAGCAGTACTTC
TRBV18	TRBJ2-7	NA	NA	CASSPTLQGYEQYF	TGTGCCAGCTCACCCACGTTGCAGGGGTACGAGCAGTACTTC
TRBV28	TRBJ2-7	TRBD2	NA	CATMGSSGRVAEQYF	TGTGCCACTATGGGAAGTAGCGGGAGGGTTGCCGAGCAGTACTTC
TRBV29-1	TRBJ2-5	NA	few	CSVEGFEKETQYF	TGCAGCGTTGAAGGATTTGAGAAAGAGACCCAGTACTTC
TRBV9	TRBJ2-3	TRBD1	NA	CASSVAPGQGPGDTQYF	TGTGCCAGCAGCGTAGCCCCCGGACAGGGCCCCGGGGATACGCAGTATTTT
TRBV30	TRBJ1-5	TRBD1	NA	CAWSGGQGNQPQHF	TGTGCCTGGAGCGGGGGACAGGGGAATCAGCCCCAGCATTTT
TRBV5-1	TRBJ2-5	NA	NA	CASSLTGQYGETQYF	TGCGCCAGCAGCTTAACAGGACAATACGGGGAGACCCAGTACTTC
TRBV5-1	TRBJ2-2	TRBD1	few	CASSPWTGTLGELFF	TGCGCCAGCAGCCCTTGGACAGGGACGCTCGGGGAGCTGTTTTTT
TRBV9	TRBJ2-1	TRBD2	NA	CASSAGGWQEEQFF	TGTGCCAGCAGCGCCGGGGGGTGGCAGGAGGAGCAGTTCTTC
TRBV5-1	TRBJ2-2	TRBD2	many	CASRGTSLAGELFF	TGCGCCAGCAGGGGGACTAGCCTCGCCGGGGAGCTGTTTTTT
TRBV4-1	TRBJ1-5	NA	NA	CASSQDPSGVNQPQHF	TGCGCCAGCAGCCAAGATCCGTCAGGGGTCAATCAGCCCCAGCATTTT
TRBV7-2	TRBJ2-1	NA	medium-sized	CASSLVYGSSNEQFF	TGTGCCAGCAGCTTAGTCTACGGGAGTAGCAATGAGCAGTTCTTC
TRBV29-1	TRBJ1-2	TRBD1	NA	CSVATGVYGYTF	TGCAGCGTTGCGACAGGGGTGTATGGCTACACCTTC
TRBV30	TRBJ1-5	NA	few	CACMTGNQPQHF	TGTGCCTGTATGACAGGCAATCAGCCCCAGCATTTT
TRBV11-3	TRBJ2-6	NA	few	CASKGAGANVLTF	TGTGCCAGCAAGGGGGCTGGGGCCAACGTCCTGACTTTC
TRBV30	TRBJ2-7	TRBD1	many	CAWRGQGVSFGQYF	TGTGCCTGGAGGGGACAGGGGGTATCTTTCGGTCAGTACTTC
TRBV7-2	TRBJ1-5	NA	NA	CASSFTGTRSNQPQHF	TGTGCCAGCAGCTTCACCGGGACAAGGAGCAATCAGCCCCAGCATTTT
TRBV9	TRBJ1-2	NA	NA	CASSVTLAGGYTF	TGTGCCAGCAGCGTCACCCTAGCAGGTGGCTACACCTTC
TRBV29-1	TRBJ2-5	TRBD1	few	CSGSQGWGETQYF	TGCAGCGGTTCACAGGGGTGGGGCGAGACCCAGTACTTC
TRBV7-6	TRBJ2-5	NA	NA	CASSLERPPRETQYF	TGTGCCAGCAGCTTAGAGCGGCCCCCTCGAGAGACCCAGTACTTC
TRBV7-4	TRBJ2-7	TRBD2	few	CASSLSMRGKGNEQYF	TGTGCCAGCAGCTTAAGTATGCGGGGGAAGGGAAACGAGCAGTACTTC
TRBV2	TRBJ2-2	TRBD2	NA	CASRGLALSTGELFF	TGTGCCAGCAGAGGACTAGCTCTATCTACCGGGGAGCTGTTTTTT
TRBV2	TRBJ2-7	NA	few	CASKGNGNEQYF	TGTGCCAGCAAAGGTAACGGGAACGAGCAGTACTTC
TRBV25-1	TRBJ2-5	TRBD2	NA	CASRLAGVREQYF	TGTGCCAGCAGGCTGGCGGGAGTTCGAGAGCAGTACTTC
TRBV5-4	TRBJ2-7	NA	NA	CASSLFNRESYEQYF	TGTGCCAGCAGCTTGTTCAACAGGGAGAGCTACGAGCAGTACTTC
TRBV5-1	TRBJ2-5	NA	few	CASSLQGPLQETQYF	TGCGCCAGCAGCTTACAGGGACCGCTACAAGAGACCCAGTACTTC
TRBV5-1	TRBJ1-1	TRBD1	few	CASRLLNRGYRNTEAFF	TGCGCCAGCCGCCTCCTAAACAGGGGTTATAGGAACACTGAAGCTTTCTTT
TRBV28	TRBJ2-7	TRBD2	NA	CASSSILLAGLDYEQYF	TGTGCCAGCAGTTCCATCCTACTAGCGGGGCTCGACTACGAGCAGTACTTC
TRBV30	TRBJ2-1	TRBD1	NA	CAWSDRGLFDEQFF	TGTGCCTGGAGCGACAGGGGGCTGTTCGATGAGCAGTTCTTC
TRBV29-1	TRBJ1-2	NA	few	CSVVTGRSYYGYTF	TGCAGCGTTGTAACAGGGAGAAGCTACTATGGCTACACCTTC
TRBV6-5	TRBJ2-3	NA	NA	CASSWDNTDTQYF	TGTGCCAGCAGTTGGGACAACACAGATACGCAGTATTTT
TRBV7-2	TRBJ2-5	NA	NA	CASSLYQGRETQYF	TGTGCCAGCAGCTTATATCAGGGCCGCGAGACCCAGTACTTC